Listed below are T cell receptor beta chains from one sample, sequenced in a study of spatial heterogeneity in lung cancer. TCRdb analysed the 5' RACE reads with MiXCR anew, one entry per CDR3 protein. The sample consists of 4,500 to 5,000 distinct CDR3 sequences, roughly 27% of them appearing once. The material was lung tumor tissue, obtained at surgery. These receptors were obtained from a female donor with early-stage non-small cell lung cancer. The CDR3 runs from the conserved cysteine through the conserved F or W. A D gene is named only where the DNA matches it firmly. Rows may omit the clone size; those that give it use once, few, many or a size class.

V	J	size	D	DNA	CDR3
TRBV29-1	TRBJ1-1	medium-sized	TRBD1	TGCAGCGTAGACAGGGTAGGAGCTTTCTTT	CSVDRVGAFF
TRBV20-1	TRBJ2-7	many	TRBD2	TGCAGTGCTAGAGCTCTAGCGGACTACGAGCAGTACTTC	CSARALADYEQYF
TRBV9	TRBJ2-1	many	TRBD2	TGTGCCAGCAGCGTCGGTCCGCGGAGCGGGGCCTACAATGAGCAGTTCTTC	CASSVGPRSGAYNEQFF
TRBV20-1	TRBJ2-3	NA	TRBD2	TGCAGTGCTAGAGTGGGGACTAGCGGGAGGCATGCAGATACGCAGTATTTT	CSARVGTSGRHADTQYF
TRBV18	TRBJ1-4	medium-sized	TRBD1	TGTGCCAGCTCCCTTGGAATGGACAGGTTGAATGAAAAACTGTTTTTT	CASSLGMDRLNEKLFF
TRBV5-1	TRBJ2-5	many	NA	TGCGCCAGCAGCCCAACGTATCTACAGGAAGAGACCCAGTACTTC	CASSPTYLQEETQYF
TRBV7-2	TRBJ2-5	medium-sized	TRBD2	TGTGCCAGCAGCCCGAGGGGACTAGCGGGGGACAGACCGAGAGAGACCCAGTACTTC	CASSPRGLAGDRPRETQYF
TRBV11-2	TRBJ2-7	medium-sized	NA	TGTGCCAGCAGCGAAAATGGACTACCCTCCTACGAGCAGTACTTC	CASSENGLPSYEQYF
TRBV7-2	TRBJ2-7	medium-sized	TRBD2	TGTGCCAGCAGCGGGAGGCGGGGGGCATCCTACGAGCAGTACTTC	CASSGRRGASYEQYF
TRBV20-1	TRBJ2-5	NA	NA	TGCAGTGCTAGAGTCCTAGGGGTAGAAGAGACCCAGTACTTC	CSARVLGVEETQYF
TRBV29-1	TRBJ2-7	medium-sized	TRBD2	TGCAGCGTAGTACCGGCGGGGGGCCACTACGAGCAGTACTTC	CSVVPAGGHYEQYF
TRBV27	TRBJ2-1	NA	TRBD1	TGTGCCAGCAGTAATCAGGGGGCGCTTAATGAGCAGTTCTTC	CASSNQGALNEQFF
TRBV7-8	TRBJ2-3	medium-sized	TRBD1	TGTGCCAGCAGCTTATCGGGACAGGGCACAGATACGCAGTATTTT	CASSLSGQGTDTQYF
TRBV20-1	TRBJ2-7	many	TRBD1	TGCAGTGCTTACCCGACAGGGCTGAGAAACGAGCAGTACTTC	CSAYPTGLRNEQYF
TRBV18	TRBJ2-7	many	TRBD1	TGTGCCAGCTCACCGGGACAGTACGAGCAGTACTTC	CASSPGQYEQYF
TRBV28	TRBJ1-1	medium-sized	NA	TGTGTCAGCAGCCGGGGCGAAGTAGCTGAAGCTTTCTTT	CVSSRGEVAEAFF
TRBV20-1	TRBJ2-3	many	NA	TGCAGTGCTAGAGGAGGGGGGCGGAATACAGATACGCAGTATTTT	CSARGGGRNTDTQYF
TRBV10-3	TRBJ2-3	medium-sized	NA	TGTGCCATCGAGGGTGACACCCGGGATACGCAGTATTTT	CAIEGDTRDTQYF
TRBV18	TRBJ2-5	medium-sized	TRBD1	TGTGCCAGCTCCGGGACAGGGGGAGAGACCCAGTACTTC	CASSGTGGETQYF
TRBV20-1	TRBJ2-1	NA	TRBD2	TGCAGTGCTAGTGCGGGAGTGTATAATGAGCAGTTCTTC	CSASAGVYNEQFF
TRBV20-1	TRBJ1-2	few	TRBD1	TGCAGTGTCCCCGGGACAGACTATGGCTACACCTTC	CSVPGTDYGYTF
TRBV20-1	TRBJ1-5	NA	NA	TGCAGTGCTAGAGATCTGCAGCGGAGGGCAGGCAATCAGCCCCAGCATTTT	CSARDLQRRAGNQPQHF
TRBV27	TRBJ2-6	NA	NA	TGTGCCAGCAGTTCCGTAGGGGGGGCTGGGGCCAACGTCCTGACTTTC	CASSSVGGAGANVLTF
TRBV7-2	TRBJ1-2	NA	TRBD1	TGTGCCAGCAGCCCCACAGGGGTGGAGCTCGATGGCTACACCTTC	CASSPTGVELDGYTF
TRBV5-4	TRBJ2-3	NA	TRBD2	TGTGCCAGCAGCATCCAGGGAGCGGGGGTAACAGATACGCAGTATTTT	CASSIQGAGVTDTQYF
TRBV6-5	TRBJ2-6	once	TRBD1	TGTGCCAGCAGCCGGACAGGGAGCTCTGGGGCCAACGTCCTGACTTTC	CASSRTGSSGANVLTF
TRBV5-1	TRBJ2-3	many	NA	TGCGCCAGCAGCCCGGATCCGGGAGTGGGTACGCAGTATTTT	CASSPDPGVGTQYF
TRBV2	TRBJ2-2	NA	TRBD1	TGTGCCAGCAGGTTGGACAGGGGGATAACCGGGGAGCTGTTTTTT	CASRLDRGITGELFF
TRBV5-6	TRBJ2-3	many	TRBD2	TGTGCCAGCAGCTTTGGACTAGCGGGGGGGACGCAGTATTTT	CASSFGLAGGTQYF
TRBV7-8	TRBJ1-4	many	NA	TGTGCCAGCAGCCCCTACTCAACTAATGAAAAACTGTTTTTT	CASSPYSTNEKLFF
TRBV6-5	TRBJ1-1	few	NA	TGTGCCAGCAGAAGAACCGGGACGTTCTCCGAAGCTTTCTTT	CASRRTGTFSEAFF
TRBV13	TRBJ1-2	medium-sized	TRBD1	TGTGCCAGCGGATATGGGACAGGGGAGGATGGCTACACCTTC	CASGYGTGEDGYTF
TRBV20-1	TRBJ2-2	medium-sized	NA	TGCAGTGCTAGACAATTAGGCGGGTCCGGGGAGCTGTTTTTT	CSARQLGGSGELFF
TRBV20-1	TRBJ1-5	NA	NA	TGCAGTGCCCCGAACTGGGGGGAAGGTCAGCCCCAGCATTTT	CSAPNWGEGQPQHF
TRBV28	TRBJ2-6	few	TRBD2	TGTGCCAGCAGTTTCCCACCGGCTAGCGGGGGGGCTGGGGCCAACGTCCTGACTTTC	CASSFPPASGGAGANVLTF
TRBV7-9	TRBJ1-3	NA	NA	TGTGCCAGCAGCCCTCGCCTGACCCTCTCTGGAAACACCATATATTTT	CASSPRLTLSGNTIYF
TRBV28	TRBJ2-3	many	NA	TGTGCCAGCAGCCTTACAGTAAATACGCAGTATTTT	CASSLTVNTQYF
TRBV30	TRBJ1-2	medium-sized	TRBD1	TGTGCCTCTAAGGACAGGGAATTCCCTCCGATCTATGGCTACACCTTC	CASKDREFPPIYGYTF
TRBV5-1	TRBJ2-3	NA	NA	TGCGCCAGCAGCCCGGACGGCACAGATACGCAGTATTTT	CASSPDGTDTQYF
TRBV18	TRBJ1-6	NA	TRBD1	TGTGCCAGCTCAGAGGACAGGGGGTATAATTCACCCCTCCACTTT	CASSEDRGYNSPLHF
TRBV12-3/TRBV12-4	TRBJ2-1	many	TRBD2	TGTGCCAGCAGTCCCCAGCGGGGGCGAAACAATGAGCAGTTCTTC	CASSPQRGRNNEQFF
TRBV28	TRBJ2-1	medium-sized	TRBD2	TGTGCCAGCAGTTACCCTAGCGGAAACAATGAGCAGTTCTTC	CASSYPSGNNEQFF
TRBV2	TRBJ2-3	medium-sized	NA	TGTGCCAGCAGTGGAGGGTGGAGGAGGAGCGGCCGCACAGATACGCAGTATTTT	CASSGGWRRSGRTDTQYF
TRBV27	TRBJ2-6	NA	NA	TGTGCCAGCAGTGTAGGGGCGGCCAACGTCCTGACTTTC	CASSVGAANVLTF
TRBV20-1	TRBJ2-7	medium-sized	TRBD1	TGCAGTGCCTTCGACAGGGGGCGTGAGCAGTACTTC	CSAFDRGREQYF